The rows below give T cell receptor beta chains drawn from one sample of a study of PD-1 blockade in classical Hodgkin lymphoma. Assay: immunoSEQ multiplex PCR; the TCRdb copy retains only in-frame clones and omits some. This sample has approximately 43,000 clones, with 86% found just once. The sequencing here drew on peripheral blood mononuclear cells (PBMCs), taken before the second cycle of nivolumab. The source is a human donor with classical Hodgkin lymphoma. Both conserved end residues are part of each CDR3. A D gene is named only where the DNA matches it firmly. A clone size is listed for some rows: how often the clone was seen (once, few, many), or a class if it is expanded.

j_call v_call d_call clone_size cdr3_aa cdr3_nt
TRBJ1-5 TRBV27 . few CASSSGRGEFNQPQHF TGTGCCAGCAGTTCTGGGAGGGGGGAATTCAATCAGCCCCAGCATTTT
TRBJ2-7 TRBV4-3 . . CASSQGTNYEQYF TGCGCCAGCAGCCAAGGGACAAACTACGAGCAGTACTTC
TRBJ1-2 TRBV29-1 . . CSVVRSGKGGYTF TGCAGCGTTGTGCGGTCTGGAAAGGGTGGCTACACCTTC
TRBJ2-5 TRBV27 TRBD1 . CASSPTGGSETQYF TGTGCCAGCAGTCCGACAGGGGGGTCGGAGACCCAGTACTTC
TRBJ2-7 TRBV7-3 TRBD2 . CASSFGTSGSYEQYF TGTGCCAGCAGCTTTGGGACTAGCGGTTCCTACGAGCAGTACTTC
TRBJ2-3 TRBV5-1 TRBD2 . CASSSVAGGPTDTQYF TGCGCCAGCAGCTCCGTAGCGGGAGGGCCCACAGATACGCAGTATTTT
TRBJ1-2 TRBV19 . . CASSAPTALSGYTF TGTGCCAGTAGTGCCCCGACAGCCTTAAGTGGCTACACCTTC
TRBJ1-2 TRBV28 . . CASSWTLQGLEGYTF TGTGCCAGCAGTTGGACGCTTCAGGGGTTGGAGGGCTACACCTTC
TRBJ2-5 TRBV7-9 . . CASSLDRTEETQYF TGTGCCAGCAGCTTAGACCGGACAGAAGAGACCCAGTACTTC
TRBJ1-1 TRBV7-9 . . CASSALGNTEAFF TGTGCCAGCAGCGCCCTCGGGAACACTGAAGCTTTCTTT
TRBJ2-7 TRBV27 TRBD2 . CASSLSSGRREQYF TGTGCCAGCAGTTTGAGTAGCGGGAGACGAGAGCAGTACTTC
TRBJ2-5 TRBV5-8 . . CASSRGLWGETQYF TGTGCCAGCAGCCGGGGACTTTGGGGTGAGACCCAGTACTTC
TRBJ1-1 TRBV19 . . CASSIPQGLEAFF TGTGCCAGTAGTATTCCGCAGGGCCTTGAAGCTTTCTTT
TRBJ2-7 TRBV27 . . CASSNGSSYEQYF TGTGCCAGCAGCAATGGTAGCTCCTACGAGCAGTACTTC
TRBJ2-2 TRBV29-1 TRBD2 few CSGALAGSTGELFF TGCAGCGGGGCGCTAGCGGGAAGTACCGGGGAGCTGTTTTTT
TRBJ2-3 TRBV29-1 TRBD1 . CSVEGTGTGGSDTQYF TGCAGCGTTGAAGGAACCGGGACAGGGGGGTCAGATACGCAGTATTTT
TRBJ1-3 TRBV4-3 . . CASSPVLLGDSGNTIYF TGCGCCAGCAGCCCCGTGTTGTTGGGGGACTCTGGAAACACCATATATTTT
TRBJ2-7 TRBV5-4 TRBD2 . CASSTGLAGGLKYEQYF TGTGCCAGCAGCACCGGACTAGCGGGGGGCCTCAAGTACGAGCAGTACTTC
TRBJ2-2 TRBV11-2 . . CASSSKWIGPGELFF TGTGCCAGCAGCTCCAAGTGGATTGGCCCCGGGGAGCTGTTTTTT
TRBJ2-7 TRBV2 TRBD1 . CASTGRTGSDDEQYF TGTGCCAGCACCGGAAGGACAGGGTCCGATGACGAGCAGTACTTC
TRBJ2-7 TRBV9 TRBD2 few CASSASGGGPYEQYF TGTGCCAGCAGCGCGAGCGGGGGGGGCCCCTACGAGCAGTACTTC
TRBJ2-5 TRBV5-1 TRBD2 . CASSGLGLAGAETQYF TGCGCCAGCAGCGGACTGGGACTAGCGGGAGCAGAGACCCAGTACTTC
TRBJ1-1 TRBV18 TRBD1 . CASSPPTGTNTEAFF TGTGCCAGCTCACCACCGACAGGGACGAACACTGAAGCTTTCTTT
TRBJ2-1 TRBV5-1 TRBD1 . CASSPEPGTGFYNEQFF TGCGCCAGCAGTCCGGAACCCGGGACAGGTTTTTACAATGAGCAGTTCTTC
TRBJ2-7 TRBV2 . . CASSRPGLSSSYEQYF TGTGCCAGCAGTCGACCGGGACTTTCCAGCTCCTACGAGCAGTACTTC
TRBJ2-1 TRBV18 TRBD2 . CASSPLLGLADEQFF TGTGCCAGCTCACCCCTTCTCGGACTAGCTGATGAGCAGTTCTTC
TRBJ2-3 TRBV4-1 TRBD2 . CASSQDYRTSGGATDTQYF TGCGCCAGCAGCCAAGATTATCGGACTAGCGGGGGGGCCACAGATACGCAGTATTTT
TRBJ2-2 TRBV6-4 . few CASTSGSTGELFF TGTGCCAGCACCTCAGGGTCGACCGGGGAGCTGTTTTTT
TRBJ2-1 TRBV10-3 . once CAISRDNYNEQFF TGTGCCATCAGCCGGGACAACTACAATGAGCAGTTCTTC
TRBJ1-5 TRBV7-2 . few CASSLAGGGQPQHF TGTGCCAGCAGCTTAGCCGGAGGAGGTCAGCCCCAGCATTTT
TRBJ1-4 TRBV27 . . CASRSGGRSSEKLFF TGTGCCAGCAGATCTGGGGGCCGGTCGAGTGAAAAACTGTTTTTT
TRBJ1-2 TRBV28 TRBD1 . CASSLTGDYGYTF TGTGCCAGCAGTTTGACAGGGGACTATGGCTACACCTTC
TRBJ2-7 TRBV7-8 TRBD1 . CASSFPPVTGARPYEQYF TGTGCCAGCAGCTTCCCACCGGTCACAGGGGCCAGGCCCTACGAGCAGTACTTC
TRBJ2-5 TRBV2 . . CASGGEETQYF TGTGCCAGCGGCGGGGAAGAGACCCAGTACTTC
TRBJ2-1 TRBV2 TRBD2 . CASSELGGGYNEQFF TGTGCCAGCAGTGAACTAGGCGGGGGCTACAATGAGCAGTTCTTC
TRBJ1-3 TRBV7-9 TRBD1 . CASSPTGMGNTIYF TGTGCCAGCAGCCCGACAGGGATGGGAAACACCATATATTTT
TRBJ1-1 TRBV5-6 . . CASSLGTPANTEAFF TGTGCCAGCAGCTTAGGGACACCAGCGAACACTGAAGCTTTCTTT
TRBJ2-5 TRBV28 TRBD2 . CASSYLAGGRETQYF TGTGCCAGCAGTTACCTAGCGGGAGGGCGAGAGACCCAGTACTTC
TRBJ1-2 TRBV21-1 . . CASTGTASYGYTF TGTGCCAGCACCGGGACAGCGAGCTATGGCTACACCTTC
TRBJ2-7 TRBV9 . . CASSVGRGGRGEQYF TGTGCCAGCAGCGTAGGGAGGGGGGGACGAGGCGAGCAGTACTTC
TRBJ2-6 TRBV19 . . CASSYLGSGANVLTF TGTGCCAGTAGTTATCTGGGCTCTGGGGCCAACGTCCTGACTTTC